This TCR beta chain was sequenced for a study of shared T cell receptors in the human thymus. With V trimmed by 0 bases and J by 4 bases, 17 bases remained unmatched. The CDR3 is 20 residues long. Germline CDR1 LGHNA, CDR2 YSLEER. Repertoires were generated with immunoSEQ multiplex PCR, while TCRdb's copy carries only in-frame clones and drops some. The profile shows roughly 660,000 clones, approximately 88% of them singletons. The sample was also reused in another study, on human thymus T cells. Turning to that study: The source of the thymus tissue was resections taken during corrective heart surgery. There appeared to be biased usage of V and J genes in thymic and blood repertoires. Unrelated individuals had highly overlapping thymic repertoires, as reported in related research.

The source is a boy less than two years old with a congenital heart defect. The chain links TRBV4-3 to TRBJ2-2; 7 nucleotides match TRBD1. The specimen was thymocytes. The CDR3 nucleotides read TGCGCCAGCAGCCAAGATACGACAGGGCCGCGTGCGCGGAGCACCGGGGAGCTGTTTTTT. It codes for CASSQDTTGPRARSTGELFF.